This T cell receptor (beta chain) was obtained from a study of T cell responses to AZD1222 COVID-19 vaccine. Some clones are missing from TCRdb's copy, which holds only in-frame ones; the method was immunoSEQ multiplex PCR. Seen here are 100,000 to 150,000 clones, around nine tenths observed once, and the top ten hold approximately 7.9%. The V and J ends lost 6 bases and 7 bases respectively, with 10 bases between them. Germline loops: CDR1 SNHLY, CDR2 FYNNEI. The CDR3 consists of 11 residues. This specimen was peripheral blood, taken on day 0 of AZD1222 vaccination. V usage is TRBV2 and J usage is TRBJ2-7; D not certain. This TCR came from an adult in good health. The CDR3 loop is CASRTRAEQYF. CDR3 bases: TGTGCCAGCAGAACCCGGGCGGAGCAGTACTTC.